This entry features one T cell receptor beta chain sequence. Its specificity is unknown. The data are from a study of shared clonotypes between healthy human individuals. General study points: In contrast to clonotypes shared by all four donors, non-shared clonotypes had lower generation probabilities.

Trimming cost V 3 bases and J 7 bases; bases outside gene matches: 7. This CDR3 has 15 amino acids. From germline, CDR1 is SEHNR and CDR2 FQNEAQ (reference sequence). Only in-frame clones appear in the TCRdb table, and some are missing; sequencing was by immunoSEQ multiplex PCR. The data show 800,000 or so clones, about 96% seen once. CD8 cells classed as naive were CD45RO-negative and positively selected for CCR7, excluding terminally differentiated effector memory CD45RA+ cells. The sequencing sample was made of naive CD8+ T cells sorted from blood. The sequence was obtained from a man aged 25 to 40 in good health. The J gene is TRBJ2-1, the V gene TRBV7-9, with TRBD2 matching over 9 bases. The CDR3 DNA sequence: TGTGCCAGCAGCTTCGTGCGGGAGGGCTGGAATGAGCAGTTCTTC. Amino acids: CASSFVREGWNEQFF.